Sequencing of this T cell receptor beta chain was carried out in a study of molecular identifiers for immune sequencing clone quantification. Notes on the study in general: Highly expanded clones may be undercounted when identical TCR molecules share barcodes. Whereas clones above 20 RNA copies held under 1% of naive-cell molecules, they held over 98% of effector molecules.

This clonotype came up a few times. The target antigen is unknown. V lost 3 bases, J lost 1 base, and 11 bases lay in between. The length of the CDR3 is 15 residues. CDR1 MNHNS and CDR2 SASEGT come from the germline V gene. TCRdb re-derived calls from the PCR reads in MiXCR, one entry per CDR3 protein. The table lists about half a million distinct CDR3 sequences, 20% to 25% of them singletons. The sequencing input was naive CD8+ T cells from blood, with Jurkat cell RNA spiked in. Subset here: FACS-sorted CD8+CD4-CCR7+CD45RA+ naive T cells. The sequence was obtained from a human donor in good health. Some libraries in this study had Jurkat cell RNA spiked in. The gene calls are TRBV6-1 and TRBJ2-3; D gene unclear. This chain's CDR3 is CASSDEVVGTDTQYF. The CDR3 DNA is TGTGCCAGCAGTGATGAGGTGGTCGGCACAGATACGCAGTATTTT.